The TCR beta chain described here comes from a study of cytomegalovirus exposure and HLA in healthy donors. Study-wide background: The Caucasian-associated ancestry cluster held about 80% of 350 to 450 genotyped donors. Study-wide results and caveats: TCR beta sequences numbering over 15,000 were associated with HLA alleles at 0.05 false discovery rate in a later analysis.

Healthy bone marrow donors supplied every sample. The PCR ran on 60 Vbeta and 13 Jbeta primers. In the authors' workflow: The count from a later analysis was some 83 million unique TCR beta chains, 9.5 million to 11 million of them shared. Repertoires were generated with immunoSEQ multiplex PCR, while TCRdb's copy carries only in-frame clones and drops some. That table is the source of V, J and clone size, and D and trimming were worked out from the DNA. The sample lists under 110,000 clones; roughly four fifths were seen once. Of note for this clone: Its antigen is unknown.

Trimming cost V 5 bases and J 7 bases, with 17 bases left between them. In germline, CDR1 is MDHEN, CDR2 SYDVKM. The CDR3 loop spans 15 amino acids. Material for sequencing was PBMCs. This TCR came from a woman aged 45-59 years in good health and CMV-seropositive. The chain recombines TRBV28 with TRBJ1-4; D is uncertain. The CDR3 reads CASSTLTAGTEKLFF. The CDR3 DNA reads as TGTGCCAGCAGTACCCTTACGGCGGGCACTGAAAAACTGTTTTTT.